The 2 T cell receptor beta chains reported below all come from one sample, sequenced in a study of T cells in Graves' hyperthyroidism and ophthalmopathy. Amplified regions were TCR beta CDR3 sequences from RNA transcripts. First-round RT-PCR targeting the TCR CDR3 was performed with the HTBI primer set. TCRdb recomputed calls from the multiplex PCR reads with MiXCR, one row per CDR3 protein. In the table there are roughly 640,000 distinct CDR3 sequences, around 16% of which are singletons. Sequencing was done on a sample of blood. The receptors derive from a woman aged 40 to 50 with Graves' ophthalmopathy.

In its sample, this clonotype was seen many times. The rearrangement uses TRBV18 and TRBJ2-4; TRBD1 matches 10 bases. The germline CDR1 and CDR2 sequences are KGHSH and LQKENI. The CDR3 spans 13 residues. With V trimmed by 3 bases and J by 8 bases, 1 base remained unmatched. CDR3 DNA sequence: TGTGCCAGCTCACCGGACAGGGGGTACATTCAGTACTTC. It is translated as CASSPDRGYIQYF.

The chain is built from TRBV10-3 and TRBJ2-5, with 8 positions matching TRBD1. The V gene end was trimmed by 10 bases and the J gene end by 2 bases; junction bases not matched to a gene: 6. Germline-derived CDR1 and CDR2 are ENHRY and SYGVKD. The CDR3 is made up of 13 amino acids. DNA for the CDR3: TGTGCCAGCCGGACAGGGAGGCAAGAGACCCAGTACTTC. It codes for CASRTGRQETQYF.